This entry lists 14 T cell receptor beta chains sequenced from one sample in a study of T-cell reconstitution after alpha-beta-depleted transplantation in children. Unique molecular identifiers were built into the TCRbeta library. TCRdb passed the PCR reads through MiXCR, listing each CDR3 protein once. The sample lists about 360,000 distinct CDR3 sequences; approximately 12% were seen once. The sequencing here drew on PBMCs, taken from the stem cell graft. The source of these receptors is a human donor who donated a stem cell graft to a child with Fanconi anemia.

The J gene is TRBJ1-4, the V gene TRBV27; D gene ambiguous. The CDR3 consists of 13 residues. Per the germline V gene, CDR1 is MNHEY and CDR2 is SMNVEV (reference sequence). V lost 3 bases and J lost 2, with 4 bases in between. The CDR3 sequence: CASSFRTNEKLFF. As DNA, the CDR3 is TGTGCCAGCAGTTTTCGGACTAATGAAAAACTGTTTTTT.

This chain joins TRBV4-2 and TRBJ1-5; TRBD1 matches 12 bases. V trimming: 3 bases; J trimming: 11 bases; junction bases outside the gene matches: 11. From germline, CDR1 is LGHNA and CDR2 YNFKEQ. The CDR3 consists of 16 residues. This CDR3 is CASSQDGTGGFTAQHF. CDR3 coding DNA: TGTGCCAGCAGCCAGGACGGGACAGGGGGCTTCACGGCCCAGCATTTT.

The V call is TRBV29-1, the J call TRBJ2-2; 7 nucleotides agree with TRBD1. Trimming removed 6 bases from V and 3 bases from J; junction bases left unmatched: 7. The V gene's germline CDR1 is SQVTM and CDR2 ANQGSEA. This CDR3 contains 14 residues. The CDR3 DNA reads TGCAGCGTGGCGACAGGGTGGGACACCGGGGAGCTGTTTTTT. Amino acids: CSVATGWDTGELFF.

In nucleotides, the CDR3 is TGTGCCAGCAGTTACGAACTAACCTACAATGAGCAGTTCTTC. Protein: CASSYELTYNEQFF. The rearrangement links TRBV6-2 or TRBV6-3 to TRBJ2-1; D uncertain. Germline CDR1 and CDR2: MNHEY and SVGEGT. Between the trimmed V and J ends, which lost 2 bases and 2 bases, there was a span of 7 bases. The CDR3 spans 14 residues.

This clonotype was recorded a few times. This chain joins TRBV20-1 and TRBJ1-1; 9 nucleotides agree with TRBD1. There are 14 residues in the CDR3. CDR1 and CDR2 (germline): DFQATT, SNEGSKA (reference sequence). V lost 7 bases and J lost 3; bases outside the gene matches: 9. The CDR3 sequence: CSGPQGAGDTEAFF. Written as DNA, the CDR3 is TGCAGTGGGCCACAGGGGGCGGGGGACACTGAAGCTTTCTTT.

This sequence joins TRBV12-3 or TRBV12-4 and TRBJ1-1, with D possibly matching TRBD1 (6 bases). Trimming took 3 bases from V and 3 from J, leaving 14 bases between them. The CDR3 consists of 15 residues. The CDR3 DNA follows: TGTGCCAGCAGTTTTACAGGGTCCGGGGACACTGAAGCTTTCTTT. It translates to CASSFTGSGDTEAFF.

This clonotype was detected a few times. The chain has TRBV29-1 and TRBJ1-4, with D perhaps matching TRBD1 (5 bases). V was shortened by 4 bases and J by 7 bases, with 13 bases between the two germline ends. Germline lookup yields CDR1 SQVTM and CDR2 ANQGSEA. There are 13 residues in the CDR3. CDR3 amino acids: CSVGRGLGEKLFF. As DNA, the CDR3 is TGCAGCGTTGGGAGGGGCCTGGGTGAAAAACTGTTTTTT.

In this sample, this clonotype turned up many times. V usage is TRBV7-9 and J usage is TRBJ1-1, with a tentative D call TRBD1 (5 bases). This CDR3 is built from 14 residues. The germline CDR1 and CDR2 sequences are SEHNR and FQNEAQ (reference sequence). V lost 5 bases and J 5 bases, leaving 15 bases between the germline ends. The CDR3 nucleotides read TGTGCCAGCAGCCCAACCCAGGGAAAGACTGAAGCTTTCTTT. This gives the protein CASSPTQGKTEAFF.

This clonotype came up many times. The V call is TRBV5-6, the J call TRBJ2-1, with D maybe TRBD2 (5 bases). The CDR3 contains 15 residues. V lost 6 bases and J 1 base, leaving 14 bases between the germline ends. Germline CDR1 SGHDT, CDR2 YYEEEE. The CDR3 region has the DNA TGTGCCAGCATCCCGTTTGCGGGTTCCTACAATGAGCAGTTCTTC. Translating gives CASIPFAGSYNEQFF.

This chain joins TRBV25-1 and TRBJ2-5; 12 bases fit TRBD1. The CDR3 runs to 15 residues. Trimming removed 5 bases from V and 5 bases from J; junction bases left unmatched: 6. From germline, CDR1 is MGHDK and CDR2 SYGVNS. CDR3: CASSFGTGGGETQYF. In DNA form, the CDR3 reads TGTGCCAGCAGTTTCGGGACAGGGGGCGGTGAGACCCAGTACTTC.

V usage is TRBV28 and J usage is TRBJ2-7; D may be TRBD1 or TRBD2 (6 bases each). Deletions cut 7 bases from V and 2 bases from J, with 15 bases between. Germline-derived CDR1 and CDR2 are MDHEN and SYDVKM. The CDR3 loop spans 14 amino acids. The DNA for the CDR3 is TGTGCCAGCAACGGGGGCATTGATCCCTACGAGCAGTACGTC. Translation: CASNGGIDPYEQYV.

The rearrangement joins TRBV6-2 or TRBV6-3 to TRBJ2-1; D is undetermined. V gave up 6 bases and J gave up 12 bases, with 15 bases separating them. The germline V gene has CDR1 MNHEY and CDR2 SVGEGT. This CDR3 has 12 residues. As DNA, the CDR3 is TGTGCCAGCAGCAAAGGCCTTCAACGGCAGTTCTTC. Residues: CASSKGLQRQFF.

The chain uses TRBV6-1 and TRBJ2-1; possible D gene TRBD2, 6 bases. The CDR3 is made up of 14 amino acids. V was cut by 8 bases and J by 2 bases, with 13 bases left in between. Germline V CDR1 and CDR2: MNHNS, SASEGT. CDR3 protein: CASGSRGTYNEQFF. CDR3 sequence (DNA): TGTGCCAGCGGGTCGCGCGGGACCTACAATGAGCAGTTCTTC.

The table lists this clonotype with a few counts. The CDR3 is CSASARYNEQFF. The DNA for the CDR3 is TGCAGTGCTAGCGCCAGATACAATGAGCAGTTCTTC. The chain has TRBV20-1 and TRBJ2-1; D remains unclear. Per the germline V gene, CDR1 is DFQATT and CDR2 is SNEGSKA (reference sequence). CDR3 length equals 12 residues. V was cut by 3 bases and J by 4 bases, with 7 bases left in between.